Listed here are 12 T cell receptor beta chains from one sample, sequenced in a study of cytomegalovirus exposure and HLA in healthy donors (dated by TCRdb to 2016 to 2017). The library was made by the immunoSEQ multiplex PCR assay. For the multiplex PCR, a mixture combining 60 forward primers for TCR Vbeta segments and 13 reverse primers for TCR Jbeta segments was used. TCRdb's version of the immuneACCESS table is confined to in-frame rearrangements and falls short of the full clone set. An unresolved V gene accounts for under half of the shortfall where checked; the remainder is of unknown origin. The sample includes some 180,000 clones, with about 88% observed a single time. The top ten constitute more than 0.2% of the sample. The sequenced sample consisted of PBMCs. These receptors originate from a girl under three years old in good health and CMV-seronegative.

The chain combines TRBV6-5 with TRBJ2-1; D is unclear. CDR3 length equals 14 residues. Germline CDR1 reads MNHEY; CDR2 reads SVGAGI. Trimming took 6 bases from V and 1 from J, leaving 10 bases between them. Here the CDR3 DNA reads TGTGCCAGCAGACCCGACAAATCCTACAATGAGCAGTTCTTC. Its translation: CASRPDKSYNEQFF.

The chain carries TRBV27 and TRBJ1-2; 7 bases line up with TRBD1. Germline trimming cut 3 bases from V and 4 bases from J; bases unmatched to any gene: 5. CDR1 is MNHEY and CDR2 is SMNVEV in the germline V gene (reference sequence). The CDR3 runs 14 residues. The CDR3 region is CASSFAGQPYGYTF. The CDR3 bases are TGTGCCAGCAGTTTTGCGGGACAGCCCTATGGCTACACCTTC.

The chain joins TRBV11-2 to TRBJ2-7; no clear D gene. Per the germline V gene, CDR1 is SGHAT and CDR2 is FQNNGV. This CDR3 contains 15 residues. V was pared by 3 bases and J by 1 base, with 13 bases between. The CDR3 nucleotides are TGTGCCAGCAGCTTCAGCGTAAAGGTATCCTACGAGCAGTACTTC. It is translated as CASSFSVKVSYEQYF.

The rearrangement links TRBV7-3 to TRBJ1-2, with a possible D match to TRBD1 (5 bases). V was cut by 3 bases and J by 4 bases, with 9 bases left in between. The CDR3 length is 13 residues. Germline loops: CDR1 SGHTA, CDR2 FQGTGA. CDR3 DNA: TGTGCCAGCAGCTTGACAGCGGGCTATGGCTACACCTTC. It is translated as CASSLTAGYGYTF.

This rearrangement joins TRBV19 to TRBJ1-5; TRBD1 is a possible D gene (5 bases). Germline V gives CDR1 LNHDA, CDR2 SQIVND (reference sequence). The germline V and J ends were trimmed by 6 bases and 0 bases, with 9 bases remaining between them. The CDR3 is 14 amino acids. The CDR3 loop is CASRQVTSNQPQHF. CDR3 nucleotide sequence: TGTGCCAGTAGACAGGTAACTAGCAATCAGCCCCAGCATTTT.

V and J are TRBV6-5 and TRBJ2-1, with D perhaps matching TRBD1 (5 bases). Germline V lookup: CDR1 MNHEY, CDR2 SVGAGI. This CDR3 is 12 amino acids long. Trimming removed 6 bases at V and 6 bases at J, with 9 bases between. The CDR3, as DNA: TGTGCCAGCAGGCTGACAGTCAATGAGCAGTTCTTC. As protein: CASRLTVNEQFF.

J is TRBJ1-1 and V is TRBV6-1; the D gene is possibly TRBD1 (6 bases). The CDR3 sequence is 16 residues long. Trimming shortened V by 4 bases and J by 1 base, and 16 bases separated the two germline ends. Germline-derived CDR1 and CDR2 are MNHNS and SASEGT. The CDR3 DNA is TGTGCCAGCAGTGCGCACACTGGGGGCGCGAACACTGAAGCTTTCTTT. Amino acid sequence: CASSAHTGGANTEAFF.

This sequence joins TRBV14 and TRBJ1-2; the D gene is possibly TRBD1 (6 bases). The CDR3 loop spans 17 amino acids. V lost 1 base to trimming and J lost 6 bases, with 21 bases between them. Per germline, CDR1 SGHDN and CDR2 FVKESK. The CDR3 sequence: CASSQVRMADRFDGYTF. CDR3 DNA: TGTGCCAGCAGCCAAGTAAGGATGGCCGACAGGTTCGATGGCTACACCTTC.

DNA of the CDR3: TGTGCCAGCAGTGCCAACAGGGAGCAGTACTTC. Amino acid sequence: CASSANREQYF. The chain combines TRBV25-1 with TRBJ2-7; perhaps TRBD1 as D (5 bases). Germline V CDR1 and CDR2: MGHDK, SYGVNS. CDR3 length: 11 amino acids. The ends were cut back, 4 bases at V and 7 bases at J, with 8 bases in the middle.

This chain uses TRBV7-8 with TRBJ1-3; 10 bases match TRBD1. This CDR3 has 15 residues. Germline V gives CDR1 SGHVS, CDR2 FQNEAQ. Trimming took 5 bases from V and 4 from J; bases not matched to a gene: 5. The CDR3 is CASSRDRGIGNTIYF. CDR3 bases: TGTGCCAGCAGCAGGGACAGGGGAATAGGAAACACCATATATTTT.

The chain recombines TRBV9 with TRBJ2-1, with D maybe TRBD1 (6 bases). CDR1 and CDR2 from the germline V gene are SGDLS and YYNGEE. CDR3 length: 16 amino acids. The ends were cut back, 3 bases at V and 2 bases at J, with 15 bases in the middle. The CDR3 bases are TGTGCCAGCAGCGGTTCAGGGACAATGCCCTACAATGAGCAGTTCTTC. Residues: CASSGSGTMPYNEQFF.

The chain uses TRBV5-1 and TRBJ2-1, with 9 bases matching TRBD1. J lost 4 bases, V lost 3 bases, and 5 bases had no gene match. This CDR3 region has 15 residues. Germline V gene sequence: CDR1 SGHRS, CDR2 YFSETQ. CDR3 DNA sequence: TGCGCCAGCAGCTACACCGGGACAGGGTACAATGAGCAGTTCTTC. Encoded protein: CASSYTGTGYNEQFF.